The source of this T cell receptor (beta chain) is a study of control samples from healthy donors and cancer patients. Profiling relied on immunoSEQ multiplex PCR, and the TCRdb table lists in-frame clones only, not all of them. The top ten clones hold under 0.95% of a sample with approximately 46,000 clones, more than 90% of them seen once. The ends lost 0 bases at V and 1 base at J; junction bases unmatched: 8. The CDR3 is made up of 18 amino acids. Germline values: CDR1 KGHSH, CDR2 LQKENI. The sample was PBMCs. V is TRBV18 and J is TRBJ2-1; 8 bases fit TRBD1. The sequence was obtained from a man aged 25-40 years with colorectal cancer. CDR3: CASSPPPQGARSYNEQFF. CDR3 sequence (DNA): TGTGCCAGCTCACCACCCCCCCAGGGGGCGCGATCCTACAATGAGCAGTTCTTC.